Below, 4 T cell receptor beta chains from the same sample are listed, as sequenced in a study of response to subunit inactivated influenza vaccine. TCRdb analysed the RT-PCR reads with MiXCR anew, one entry per CDR3 protein. The sample consists of just over 300,000 distinct CDR3 sequences, 20% to 25% of them appearing once. Material: PBMCs from blood, obtained around 22 months after vaccination. The receptors come from a man aged 45-69 years who received an inactivated influenza vaccine.

This clonotype was seen ten or more times. The chain is built from TRBV3-1 and TRBJ1-6, with TRBD1 as a possible D gene (5 bases). The germline V gene has CDR1 LGHDT and CDR2 YNNKEL (reference sequence). This CDR3 spans 15 amino acids. V lost 1 base, J lost 10 bases, and 14 bases lay in between. The CDR3 coding sequence is TGTGCCAGCAGCCAAGTGGCGAGGGGAGGCTCACCCCTCCACTTT. Translated, it gives CASSQVARGGSPLHF.

Only a few counts were recorded for this clonotype. The chain recombines TRBV6-2 or TRBV6-3 with TRBJ2-2; no clear D gene. Germline V CDR1 and CDR2: MNHEY, SVGEGT. V gave up 2 bases and J gave up 4 bases, with 8 bases separating them. The CDR3 spans 14 residues. In DNA form, the CDR3 reads TGTGCCAGCAGTTACATGCAGTCCACCGGGGAGCTGTTTTTT. Its translation is CASSYMQSTGELFF.

This clonotype has a count of ten or more. Written as DNA, the CDR3 is TGTGCCAGCAGCTTGGGTGGACCGGAAAAACTGTTTTTT. Protein product: CASSLGGPEKLFF. This rearrangement joins TRBV5-6 to TRBJ1-4, with D unclear. This CDR3 has 13 amino acids. Per the germline V gene, CDR1 is SGHDT and CDR2 is YYEEEE. V lost 0 bases, J lost 8 bases, and 8 bases lay in between.

There are many counts of this clonotype. The CDR3 nucleotides are TGTGCCAGCAGCTTAGCGGTGGACTATGGCTACACCTTC. Translated: CASSLAVDYGYTF. The genes are TRBV7-8 and TRBJ1-2; D not resolved. Germline V gives CDR1 SGHVS, CDR2 FQNEAQ. The length of the CDR3 is 13 residues. Deletions cut 0 bases from V and 3 bases from J, with 5 bases between.